Given below is one T cell receptor beta chain in context. What it recognizes is unknown. The V gene lost 5 bases and the J gene lost 1 base, with 11 bases spanning the gap. The CDR3 sequence is 15 residues long. Germline CDR1 reads SEHNR; CDR2 reads FQNEAQ (reference sequence). This sample is drawn from a study of tumor and adjacent non-tumor tissue in lung cancer. This sample's RNA came from whole unsorted tissue. The library came from three nested PCR rounds adapted from ARM-PCR protocols. TCRdb ran MiXCR on the multiplex PCR reads and lists one entry per CDR3 protein. The sample has more than 90,000 distinct CDR3 sequences; less than 80% are singletons. Findings and limits, study-wide: Compared with tumor, normal lung showed significantly lower TCR diversity.

This receptor was taken from a man in his sixties with non-small cell lung cancer. Sequenced: lung tumor tissue. V usage is TRBV7-9 and J usage is TRBJ2-2, with D maybe TRBD1 (6 bases). CDR3 sequence reads: CASSLLGQNTGELFF. The CDR3 DNA is TGTGCCAGCAGCCTACTGGGACAGAACACCGGGGAGCTGTTTTTT.